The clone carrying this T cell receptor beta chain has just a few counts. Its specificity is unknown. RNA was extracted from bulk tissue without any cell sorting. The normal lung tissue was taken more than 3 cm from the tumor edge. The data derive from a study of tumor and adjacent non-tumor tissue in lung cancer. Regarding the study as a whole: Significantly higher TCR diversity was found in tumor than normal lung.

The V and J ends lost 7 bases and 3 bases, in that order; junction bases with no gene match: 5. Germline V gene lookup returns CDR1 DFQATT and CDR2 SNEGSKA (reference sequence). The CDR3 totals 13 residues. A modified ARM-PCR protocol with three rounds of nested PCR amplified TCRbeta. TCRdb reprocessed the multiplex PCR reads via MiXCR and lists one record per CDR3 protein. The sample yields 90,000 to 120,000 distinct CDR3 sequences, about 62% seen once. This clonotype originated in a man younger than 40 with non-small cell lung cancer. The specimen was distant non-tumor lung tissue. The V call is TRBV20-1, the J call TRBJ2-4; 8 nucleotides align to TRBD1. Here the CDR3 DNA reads TGCAGTGTTAGGACAGGGAGCAAAAACATTCAGTACTTC. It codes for CSVRTGSKNIQYF.